The 30 T cell receptor beta chains below were found in one sample sequenced in a study of shared clonotypes between healthy human individuals. CD8 cells classed as naive were CD45RO-negative and positively selected for CCR7, excluding terminally differentiated effector memory CD45RA+ cells. The repertoire was sequenced with immunoSEQ multiplex PCR; TCRdb's copy has only in-frame clones and lacks some. The sample contains roughly 890,000 clones, 85% to 95% of which appear only once. The sequencing sample was made of naive CD8+ T cells sorted from blood. Receptor source: a man in his thirties or forties in good health.

The chain combines TRBV29-1 with TRBJ2-7; 12 bases map to TRBD2. The length of the CDR3 is 14 residues. Germline V CDR1 and CDR2: SQVTM, ANQGSEA. Trimming cost V 4 bases and J 5 bases; bases outside gene matches: 6. CDR3 sequence reads: CSVVGLAGPNEQYF. CDR3 bases: TGCAGCGTTGTGGGACTAGCGGGCCCCAACGAGCAGTACTTC.

The chain has TRBV5-1 and TRBJ2-1; TRBD1 might be the D (6 bases). V lost 4 bases, J lost 10 bases, and 18 bases lay in between. Germline V CDR1 and CDR2: SGHRS, YFSETQ. The CDR3 spans 14 residues. CDR3 coding DNA: TGCGCCAGCAGCGACGGGACAAGTCCAAGCGAGCAGTTCTTC. Protein product: CASSDGTSPSEQFF.

The chain employs TRBV7-9 and TRBJ2-3, with 10 bases identical to TRBD2. Trimming removed 5 bases from V and 0 bases from J; junction bases left unmatched: 8. This CDR3 spans 17 amino acids. Germline CDR1 SEHNR, CDR2 FQNEAQ (reference sequence). CDR3 bases: TGTGCCAGCAGCCCTACCCTAGCGGGAGATAGCACAGATACGCAGTATTTT. Protein sequence: CASSPTLAGDSTDTQYF.

The rearrangement links TRBV28 to TRBJ2-5, with D perhaps TRBD2 (5 bases). V was trimmed by 4 bases and J by 1 base, leaving 13 bases between them. Germline-derived CDR1 and CDR2 are MDHEN and SYDVKM. The length of the CDR3 is 15 residues. The CDR3 DNA sequence: TGTGCCAGCAGTTCGACGGGATCGGGCCAAGAGACCCAGTACTTC. This gives the protein CASSSTGSGQETQYF.

The gene calls are TRBV5-4 and TRBJ2-5; weak D call: TRBD2 (5 bases). Trimming pared 0 bases from V and 4 bases from J, leaving 19 bases between. The germline V gene has CDR1 SGHNT and CDR2 YYREEE (reference sequence). CDR3 length: 17 amino acids. The chain's CDR3 is CASSLAQREPALETQYF. The CDR3 coding sequence is TGTGCCAGCAGCTTGGCCCAGAGGGAACCAGCCTTAGAGACCCAGTACTTC.

As to this clone: This CDR3 is also generated by other DNA sequences in the sample. V usage is TRBV27 and J usage is TRBJ2-7; tentative D call: TRBD2 (6 bases). The V gene lost 6 bases and the J gene lost 5 bases, with 14 bases spanning the gap. Germline CDR1 and CDR2: MNHEY and SMNVEV (reference sequence). This CDR3 has 13 amino acids. The CDR3 is CASSPGTGNEQYF. CDR3 nucleotides: TGTGCCAGCAGCCCCGGGACTGGGAACGAGCAGTACTTC.

The chain couples TRBV4-3 to TRBJ2-2, with D possibly being TRBD1 (6 bases). The CDR3 spans 18 residues. V lost 2 bases and J 2 bases, leaving 18 bases between the germline ends. Germline loops: CDR1 LGHNA, CDR2 YSLEER. CDR3 nucleotide sequence: TGCGCCAGCAGCCAAAAAGGGGGTGAGGAACTTAACACCGGGGAGCTGTTTTTT. This sequence encodes CASSQKGGEELNTGELFF.

The V call is TRBV13, the J call TRBJ2-6; 10 bases are shared with TRBD1. The trim removed 5 bases at V and 1 base at J, leaving 8 bases unmatched. CDR1 and CDR2 (germline): PRHDT, FYEKMQ (reference sequence). The CDR3 loop spans 18 amino acids. The CDR3 region has the DNA TGTGCCAGCAGCCCATGGACAGGGGGAAGATCTGGGGCCAACGTCCTGACTTTC. It encodes CASSPWTGGRSGANVLTF.

This chain uses TRBV19 with TRBJ1-1, with D possibly matching TRBD1 (5 bases). The CDR3 loop spans 15 amino acids. Trimming shortened V by 5 bases and J by 6 bases, and 19 bases separated the two germline ends. Germline values: CDR1 LNHDA, CDR2 SQIVND (reference sequence). The CDR3, as DNA: TGTGCCAGTAGTCCACGGGGGACTCTAGAACCTGAAGCTTTCTTT. Translated: CASSPRGTLEPEAFF.

This chain links TRBV13 with TRBJ1-2; no definite D call. Germline loops: CDR1 PRHDT, CDR2 FYEKMQ (reference sequence). The CDR3 is 14 residues long. V lost 0 bases to trimming and J lost 8 bases, with 13 bases between them. The CDR3 loop reads CASSLGGGVGGYTF. The CDR3 nucleotides are TGTGCCAGCAGCTTAGGGGGTGGGGTTGGCGGCTACACCTTC.

The sample holds one count of this clone. This rearrangement joins TRBV11-3 to TRBJ2-1; D not resolved. This CDR3 has 14 residues. The germline gives CDR1 SGHNT, CDR2 YENEEA. Deletions cut 0 bases from V and 9 bases from J, with 12 bases between. Here the CDR3 DNA reads TGTGCCAGCAGCTTAGATCGGAACGTCATTGAGCAGTTCTTC. It codes for CASSLDRNVIEQFF.

This clone was counted a few times. The chain joins TRBV11-2 to TRBJ1-1; maybe TRBD1 (5 bases). The V gene lost 11 bases and the J gene lost 8 bases, with 18 bases spanning the gap. Per germline, CDR1 SGHAT and CDR2 FQNNGV. The length of the CDR3 is 12 residues. The DNA of the CDR3 is TGTGCCGGGGCGGACCCGGGGCCGGAAGCTTTCTTT. Its protein product is CAGADPGPEAFF.

This sequence joins TRBV13 and TRBJ2-2; 13 positions match TRBD2. CDR1 is PRHDT, CDR2 FYEKMQ, per germline (reference sequence). This CDR3 comprises 19 residues. J was trimmed by 0 bases and V by 4 bases; bases with no gene match: 8. The CDR3 here is CASSSTRTSGSSNTGELFF. The CDR3, as DNA: TGTGCCAGCAGCTCGACCAGGACTAGCGGGAGTTCGAACACCGGGGAGCTGTTTTTT.

J is TRBJ2-1 and V is TRBV5-4, with a weak D call TRBD1 (5 bases). The germline V and J ends were trimmed by 5 bases and 3 bases, with 12 bases remaining between them. The CDR3 spans 14 residues. Germline V gene data show CDR1 as SGHNT and CDR2 as YYREEE (reference sequence). The CDR3, as DNA: TGTGCCAGCAGTGACAGAGCAGTCTACAATGAGCAGTTCTTC. This sequence encodes CASSDRAVYNEQFF.

The V call is TRBV15, the J call TRBJ1-2; D is unresolved. The germline V gene encodes CDR1 LNHNV and CDR2 YYDKDF (reference sequence). Trimming took off 0 bases at V and 8 bases at J, with 16 bases between the two ends. The CDR3 runs to 15 residues. The CDR3 sequence is CATSRERTVIQGYTF. DNA of the CDR3: TGTGCCACCAGCAGAGAAAGAACAGTAATACAGGGCTACACCTTC. Together with reference TRBV15 and TRBJ1-2, the CDR3 gives the full variable domain: DAMVIQNPRYQVTQFGKPVTLSCSQTLNHNVMYWYQQKSSQAPKLLFHYYDKDFNNEADTPDNFQSRRPNTSFCFLDIRSPGLGDTAMYLCATSRERTVIQGYTFGSGTRLTVV.

This chain connects TRBV6-1 to TRBJ2-1; D unclear. The length of the CDR3 is 15 residues. Looked up from germline, CDR1 is MNHNS and CDR2 is SASEGT. V lost 6 bases and J lost 3, with 15 bases in between. CDR3 loop: CASRRVIWSYNEQFF. As DNA, the CDR3 is TGTGCCAGCAGACGAGTCATCTGGAGCTACAATGAGCAGTTCTTC.

The chain couples TRBV19 to TRBJ2-7; 9 bases match TRBD2. V shed 6 bases and J 3 bases; nucleotides not matched to a gene: 12. This CDR3 has 16 residues. The germline V gene has CDR1 LNHDA and CDR2 SQIVND (reference sequence). This CDR3 reads CASSAQSSGRNYEQYF. The CDR3 bases are TGTGCCAGTAGCGCCCAAAGCAGCGGGAGGAACTACGAGCAGTACTTC.

The J gene is TRBJ2-7, the V gene TRBV18; D is perhaps TRBD2 (6 bases). The CDR3 has 14 residues. Trimming shortened V by 4 bases and J by 4 bases, and 14 bases separated the two germline ends. Germline CDR1 is KGHSH and CDR2 is LQKENI. Here the CDR3 DNA reads TGTGCCAGCTCACATGCGGGGATAAGTTACGAGCAGTACTTC. This gives the protein CASSHAGISYEQYF.

The J gene is TRBJ2-2, the V gene TRBV6-6; D not resolved. V was trimmed by 2 bases and J by 6 bases, leaving 7 bases between them. This CDR3 has 13 amino acids. Per germline, CDR1 MNHNY and CDR2 SVGAGI (reference sequence). The CDR3 DNA follows: TGTGCCAGCAGTTACCTTCTCGCCGGGGAGCTGTTTTTT. This encodes CASSYLLAGELFF.

This clone was recorded only once. The genes are TRBV7-9 and TRBJ1-5; D uncertain. The V end was cut by 7 bases, the J end by 4 bases, with 8 bases between. The length of the CDR3 is 12 residues. Germline V lookup: CDR1 SEHNR, CDR2 FQNEAQ (reference sequence). CDR3 residues: CASTKGNQPQHF. As DNA, the CDR3 is TGTGCCAGCACAAAAGGAAATCAGCCCCAGCATTTT.

The chain combines TRBV4-1 with TRBJ2-7, with 10 positions matching TRBD2. V lost 1 base and J lost 4; bases outside the gene matches: 4. This CDR3 is built from 15 residues. CDR1 is MGHRA, CDR2 YSYEKL, per germline. CDR3 loop: CASSQAPSGSYEQYF. The DNA of the CDR3 is TGCGCCAGCAGCCAAGCGCCTAGCGGGAGTTACGAGCAGTACTTC.

The J gene is TRBJ2-1, the V gene TRBV6-5; D uncertain. V was pared by 0 bases and J by 9 bases, with 15 bases between. Per germline, CDR1 MNHEY and CDR2 SVGAGI. The CDR3 is made up of 15 amino acids. This CDR3 reads CASSYSVTLTAEQFF. The CDR3 DNA is TGTGCCAGCAGTTACTCGGTGACCCTGACGGCTGAGCAGTTCTTC.

The chain uses TRBV15 and TRBJ2-7, with D possibly matching TRBD2 (6 bases). Trimming cost V 2 bases and J 5 bases, with 19 bases left between them. CDR3 length: 16 residues. Looked up from germline, CDR1 is LNHNV and CDR2 is YYDKDF (reference sequence). CDR3 in amino acids: CATSRHGGSPGDEQYF. As DNA, the CDR3 is TGTGCCACCAGCAGACATGGGGGGTCCCCTGGGGACGAGCAGTACTTC. Variable domain in full (rest from reference TRBV15 and TRBJ2-7): DAMVIQNPRYQVTQFGKPVTLSCSQTLNHNVMYWYQQKSSQAPKLLFHYYDKDFNNEADTPDNFQSRRPNTSFCFLDIRSPGLGDTAMYLCATSRHGGSPGDEQYFGPGTRLTVT.

This sequence joins TRBV9 and TRBJ2-7, with TRBD2 matching 11 bases. The V and J ends lost 0 bases and 6 bases, in that order; junction bases with no gene match: 20. Germline V gene data show CDR1 as SGDLS and CDR2 as YYNGEE. The CDR3 contains 20 residues. CDR3 coding DNA: TGTGCCAGCAGCGTAGGGGGTCTACCTAGCGGGAGGTCAGGGACTGGCGAGCAGTACTTC. Encoded protein: CASSVGGLPSGRSGTGEQYF.

The CDR3 region has the DNA TGTGCCAGCAGTTTATGGCCGAATCTAGAAAAACTGTTTTTT. It yields the protein CASSLWPNLEKLFF. The chain joins TRBV27 to TRBJ1-4; D gene uncertain. CDR1 is MNHEY and CDR2 is SMNVEV in the germline V gene (reference sequence). V gave up 1 base and J gave up 8 bases, with 11 bases separating them. The CDR3 runs 14 residues.

The genes are TRBV29-1 and TRBJ1-1; TRBD1 matches 8 bases. The ends lost 7 bases at V and 4 bases at J; junction bases unmatched: 17. The CDR3 extends over 16 amino acids. Germline CDR1 and CDR2: SQVTM and ANQGSEA. The CDR3 sequence is CSASGGVLEDPTEAFF. DNA for the CDR3: TGCAGCGCCTCAGGGGGCGTTTTGGAAGATCCCACTGAAGCTTTCTTT.

This chain connects TRBV2 to TRBJ2-7; the match to TRBD1 covers 7 bases. The trim removed 2 bases at V and 3 bases at J, leaving 7 bases unmatched. The germline V gene has CDR1 SNHLY and CDR2 FYNNEI. The CDR3 spans 15 residues. The CDR3 spells CASSELGYRGYEQYF. The DNA of the CDR3 is TGTGCCAGCAGTGAACTAGGGTACAGGGGCTACGAGCAGTACTTC. Based on the CDR3 plus reference TRBV2 and TRBJ2-7, the full variable domain is EPEVTQTPSHQVTQMGQEVILRCVPISNHLYFYWYRQILGQKVEFLVSFYNNEISEKSEIFDDQFSVERPDGSNFTLKIRSTKLEDSAMYFCASSELGYRGYEQYFGPGTRLTVT.

As concerns this clone: Germline is not matched at one junction end, which may reflect a read error. V is TRBV29-1 and J is TRBJ1-4, with 11 bases matching TRBD1. Germline CDR1 and CDR2: SQVTM and ANQGSEA. The CDR3 runs to 14 residues. CDR3 region: CGVGQGAFNEKLFF. In DNA form, the CDR3 reads TGCGGCGTTGGACAGGGGGCTTTTAATGAAAAACTGTTTTTT.

V usage is TRBV27 and J usage is TRBJ2-1; 9 bases map to TRBD1. The CDR3 sequence is 14 residues long. Germline V gene data show CDR1 as MNHEY and CDR2 as SMNVEV (reference sequence). V shed 8 bases and J 6 bases; nucleotides not matched to a gene: 8. In DNA form, the CDR3 reads TGTGCCAGCCGAGACAGGGGGTATGTCAATGAGCAGTTCTTC. As protein: CASRDRGYVNEQFF.

J is TRBJ2-1 and V is TRBV13; TRBD1 might be the D (6 bases). Deletions cut 4 bases from V and 2 bases from J, with 18 bases between. Germline V gene sequence: CDR1 PRHDT, CDR2 FYEKMQ (reference sequence). The CDR3 runs to 17 residues. As DNA, the CDR3 is TGTGCCAGCAGCTCGCAACCAACAGGGAATCCCTACAATGAGCAGTTCTTC. It translates to CASSSQPTGNPYNEQFF.